Below are 27 T cell receptor beta chains sequenced from a single sample in a study of T cells after yellow fever vaccination. A single record per CDR3 protein comes from TCRdb applying MiXCR to the 5' RACE reads. The sample includes 200,000 to 250,000 distinct CDR3 sequences, roughly 7.2% of them seen just once. Sequencing was performed on CD4+ T cells sorted from PBMCs, taken 15 days after the yellow fever booster vaccination. Source of these receptors: a man in his thirties or forties who received the YFV17D yellow fever vaccine.

The CDR3 DNA reads TGTGCCAGCAGCTTGGTGGCAGCCCAGGAGACCCAGTACTTC. It specifies CASSLVAAQETQYF. The J gene is TRBJ2-5, the V gene TRBV5-4; D gene unclear. V was clipped by 0 bases and J by 5 bases, with 11 bases between them. Germline CDR1 and CDR2: SGHNT and YYREEE (reference sequence). CDR3 length: 14 amino acids. The entire variable domain, with the rest obtained from reference TRBV5-4 and TRBJ2-5, is as follows: ETGVTQSPTHLIKTRGQQVTLRCSSQSGHNTVSWYQQALGQGPQFIFQYYREEENGRGNFPPRFSGLQFPNYSSELNVNALELDDSALYLCASSLVAAQETQYFGPGTRLLVL.

This clonotype was seen repeatedly, ten times or more. The chain recombines TRBV7-2 with TRBJ2-5; 7 positions agree with TRBD1. Per the germline V gene, CDR1 is SGHTA and CDR2 is FQGNSA. V shed 4 bases and J 4 bases; nucleotides not matched to a gene: 3. This CDR3 has 13 residues. The CDR3 DNA reads TGTGCCAGCAGCTCGGGACAGCGAGAGACCCAGTACTTC. Translation gives CASSSGQRETQYF.

This clonotype was seen more than once but under ten times. The rearrangement links TRBV28 to TRBJ1-1; tentatively, D is TRBD1 (6 bases). Germline V gene data show CDR1 as MDHEN and CDR2 as SYDVKM. Trimming took 2 bases from V and 4 from J, leaving 23 bases between them. There are 18 residues in the CDR3. This CDR3 reads CASSLRSIWLGGATEAFF. The CDR3 DNA reads TGTGCCAGCAGTTTAAGATCGATTTGGTTAGGGGGGGCCACTGAAGCTTTCTTT. Full variable domain (remainder filled in from reference TRBV28 and TRBJ1-1): DVKVTQSSRYLVKRTGEKVFLECVQDMDHENMFWYRQDPGLGLRLIYFSYDVKMKEKGDIPEGYSVSREKKERFSLILESASTNQTSMYLCASSLRSIWLGGATEAFFGQGTRLTVV.

The chain joins TRBV10-2 to TRBJ2-7; no definite D call. CDR1 is WSHSY, CDR2 SAAADI, per germline. The length of the CDR3 is 14 residues. V gave up 8 bases and J gave up 3 bases, with 17 bases separating them. The CDR3 reads CASGRPGRIYEQYF. The CDR3 nucleotides are TGCGCCAGCGGCAGGCCTGGACGGATCTACGAGCAGTACTTC.

This clonotype was seen ten or more times. This chain connects TRBV20-1 to TRBJ2-1, with 8 bases aligning to TRBD1. The germline CDR1 and CDR2 sequences are DFQATT and SNEGSKA (reference sequence). The ends lost 5 bases at V and 13 bases at J; junction bases unmatched: 16. This CDR3 is 14 amino acids long. The CDR3 DNA reads as TGCAGTGCTGAAACGGGACAGGTAGACTTCGGTCAGTTCTTC. Amino acid sequence: CSAETGQVDFGQFF.

The rearrangement joins TRBV2 to TRBJ2-6; TRBD2 is a possible D gene (5 bases). Trimming left V 4 bases short and J 0 bases short, with 13 bases between. Germline values: CDR1 SNHLY, CDR2 FYNNEI. The CDR3 has 17 residues. CDR3 sequence reads: CASSVGVRRSGANVLTF. Here the CDR3 DNA reads TGTGCCAGCAGTGTCGGGGTAAGGCGCTCTGGGGCCAACGTCCTGACTTTC.

This clonotype has more than one count but fewer than ten. The chain is built from TRBV12-3 or TRBV12-4 and TRBJ1-3; D remains unclear. The CDR3 has 11 residues. Trimming removed 7 bases at V and 8 bases at J, with 9 bases between. The CDR3 nucleotides read TGTGCCAGCACCCCGAGGGACACCATATATTTT. Translating it yields CASTPRDTIYF.

V usage is TRBV2 and J usage is TRBJ2-3; D unresolved. V dropped 7 bases and J dropped 1 base, with 12 bases sitting between them. Germline V gene lookup returns CDR1 SNHLY and CDR2 FYNNEI. The CDR3 totals 14 residues. The CDR3: CASILGHRTDTQYF. CDR3 coding DNA: TGTGCCAGCATTTTAGGGCATCGCACAGATACGCAGTATTTT. The complete variable domain, with remaining parts taken from reference TRBV2 and TRBJ2-3, reads EPEVTQTPSHQVTQMGQEVILRCVPISNHLYFYWYRQILGQKVEFLVSFYNNEISEKSEIFDDQFSVERPDGSNFTLKIRSTKLEDSAMYFCASILGHRTDTQYFGPGTRLTVL.

This clonotype showed up many times. V usage is TRBV12-3 or TRBV12-4 and J usage is TRBJ2-1; TRBD2 matches 7 bases. This CDR3 contains 16 residues. V shed 5 bases, J shed 4 bases, and the junction held 11 bases outside the gene matches. The CDR3 protein is CASSTLGDYQYNEQFF. The CDR3 DNA reads as TGTGCCAGCAGTACCCTCGGGGACTACCAATACAATGAGCAGTTCTTC.

With respect to this clonotype: A much larger clone sits a single nucleotide away, making a read error possible. The CDR3 region has the DNA TGTGCCAGCAGCCAAGTTCTTCGACGGGGAGGGGAGGCCCAGTACTTC. It specifies CASSQVLRRGGEAQYF. The chain carries TRBV3-1 and TRBJ2-5; 7 bases fit TRBD2. The germline V gene encodes CDR1 LGHDT and CDR2 YNNKEL (reference sequence). V dropped 1 base and J dropped 9; count of bases not matched to a gene: 14. This CDR3 is built from 16 residues.

This clonotype was detected only once. The J gene is TRBJ2-3, the V gene TRBV4-2; 7 bases are a match to TRBD2. Germline trimming cut 3 bases from V and 5 bases from J; bases unmatched to any gene: 8. Per germline, CDR1 LGHNA and CDR2 YNFKEQ. The CDR3 length is 15 residues. The CDR3 loop reads CASSQGGGPGDTQYF. The CDR3, as DNA: TGTGCCAGCAGCCAGGGGGGAGGGCCAGGAGATACGCAGTATTTT.

The V gene is TRBV20-1, the J gene TRBJ2-1; the match to TRBD2 covers 9 bases. In germline, CDR1 is DFQATT, CDR2 SNEGSKA (reference sequence). The CDR3 sequence is 15 residues long. J lost 7 bases, V lost 0 bases, and 7 bases had no gene match. The CDR3 protein is CSARDLSGRRNEQFF. The CDR3 DNA is TGCAGTGCTAGAGACCTTAGCGGGAGACGGAATGAGCAGTTCTTC.

Concerning this clonotype itself: A read error may be the cause here, since a much bigger clone is one base away. This chain uses TRBV15 with TRBJ2-7; D is unresolved. V dropped 5 bases and J dropped 11 bases, with 19 bases sitting between them. The CDR3 covers 13 residues. In germline, CDR1 is LNHNV, CDR2 YYDKDF (reference sequence). The CDR3 DNA is TGTGCCACCAGCGGCAGGACCTACGTTGAGAAGTACTTC. It translates to CATSGRTYVEKYF.

The rearrangement links TRBV20-1 to TRBJ1-3, with D unclear. V was clipped by 2 bases and J by 4 bases, with 6 bases between them. The CDR3 loop spans 12 amino acids. The germline V gene encodes CDR1 DFQATT and CDR2 SNEGSKA (reference sequence). The CDR3 here is CSARSLGNTIYF. Here the CDR3 DNA reads TGCAGTGCTAGAAGCTTAGGAAACACCATATATTTT.

This clonotype appeared many times. The chain uses TRBV2 and TRBJ1-6; 7 bases align to TRBD1. Germline CDR1 reads SNHLY; CDR2 reads FYNNEI. CDR3 length: 15 residues. Trimming took 5 bases from V and 5 from J; bases not matched to a gene: 6. CDR3 bases: TGTGCCAGCAGTATTGGGGGACAGCATAATTCACCCCTCCACTTT. The encoded protein is CASSIGGQHNSPLHF.

In this sample, this clonotype turned up many times. This chain connects TRBV7-9 to TRBJ1-1, with 8 bases identical to TRBD1. J gave up 7 bases and V 1 base, and 8 bases lay outside the gene matches. Germline V gives CDR1 SEHNR, CDR2 FQNEAQ (reference sequence). The CDR3 totals 15 residues. CDR3: CASSLGTGIRSEAFF. Written as DNA, the CDR3 is TGTGCCAGCAGCTTAGGGACAGGGATTCGTAGTGAAGCTTTCTTT. The whole variable domain, filled in from reference TRBV7-9 and TRBJ1-1, reads DTGVSQNPRHKITKRGQNVTFRCDPISEHNRLYWYRQTLGQGPEFLTYFQNEAQLEKSRLLSDRFSAERPKGSFSTLEIQRTEQGDSAMYLCASSLGTGIRSEAFFGQGTRLTVV.

This clonotype has just a few counts. The rearrangement links TRBV7-2 to TRBJ2-1, with 9 bases aligning to TRBD2. This CDR3 has 14 residues. The germline V gene encodes CDR1 SGHTA and CDR2 FQGNSA. The J segment lost 9 bases and the V segment lost 5 bases, leaving 8 bases of the junction unmatched. DNA of the CDR3: TGTGCCAGCAGCCGGAGCGGGAGGCCGACTGAGCAGTTCTTC. It codes for CASSRSGRPTEQFF.

This clonotype was seen a few times. A read error may account for a junction end that differs from germline. The chain recombines TRBV5-1 with TRBJ2-5; TRBD2 aligns across 13 bases. CDR1 is SGHRS and CDR2 is YFSETQ in the germline V gene. This CDR3 contains 14 residues. The CDR3 here is CSSSLGTSGKTQYF. For the CDR3, the DNA is TGCTCCAGCAGCCTGGGGACTAGCGGGAAGACCCAGTACTTC.

This clonotype was observed many times. This rearrangement joins TRBV12-3 or TRBV12-4 to TRBJ2-1; the match to TRBD1 covers 7 bases. This CDR3 contains 14 residues. J lost 5 bases, V lost 5 bases, and 6 bases had no gene match. CDR3 amino acids: CASSLRDRNNEQFF. CDR3 nucleotide sequence: TGTGCCAGCAGTCTTAGGGACAGAAACAATGAGCAGTTCTTC.

At least ten counts were recorded for this clonotype. Written as DNA, the CDR3 is TGTGCCAGCAGCCAGTACGGAACCAATCAGCCCCAGCATTTT. Translation gives CASSQYGTNQPQHF. V gene TRBV3-1 combines with J gene TRBJ1-5; D not resolved. Per germline, CDR1 LGHDT and CDR2 YNNKEL (reference sequence). There are 14 residues in the CDR3. V lost 3 bases and J 3 bases, leaving 9 bases between the germline ends.

This chain connects TRBV18 to TRBJ1-1, with D tentatively TRBD1 (5 bases). The V end was cut by 6 bases, the J end by 0 bases, with 17 bases between. The germline V gene encodes CDR1 KGHSH and CDR2 LQKENI. This CDR3 region has 16 residues. The CDR3 region is CASSGGRDRMNTEAFF. CDR3 DNA: TGTGCCAGCTCGGGGGGAAGGGACCGAATGAACACTGAAGCTTTCTTT.

This clonotype was observed a few times. V and J are TRBV5-5 and TRBJ2-1, with 9 bases matching TRBD1. Per germline, CDR1 SGHKS and CDR2 YYEKEE (reference sequence). The CDR3 has 15 amino acids. J was trimmed by 6 bases and V by 2 bases; bases with no gene match: 6. In DNA, the CDR3 is TGTGCCAGCAGCTTTGGGGACAGGGTGGGCAATGAGCAGTTCTTC. Protein sequence: CASSFGDRVGNEQFF.

V gene TRBV7-9 combines with J gene TRBJ1-4, with D maybe TRBD1 (6 bases). The CDR3 runs 15 residues. The V and J ends lost 2 bases and 6 bases respectively, with 13 bases between them. Per the germline V gene, CDR1 is SEHNR and CDR2 is FQNEAQ (reference sequence). The CDR3 DNA reads as TGTGCCAGCAGCTTACCAACAGGGTTGCATGAAAAACTGTTTTTT. Encoded protein: CASSLPTGLHEKLFF.

The table lists this clonotype with a few counts. The rearrangement joins TRBV27 to TRBJ1-4; D unresolved. The V gene lost 4 bases and the J gene lost 9 bases, with 15 bases spanning the gap. The CDR3 runs to 14 residues. Germline V lookup: CDR1 MNHEY, CDR2 SMNVEV (reference sequence). Here the CDR3 DNA reads TGTGCCAGCAGTTCGGACCTGGGTGGTAAAAAACTGTTTTTT. It yields the protein CASSSDLGGKKLFF.

This clonotype was seen repeatedly, ten times or more. The chain joins TRBV5-1 to TRBJ2-7; 9 nucleotides agree with TRBD1. The CDR3 covers 15 residues. The V and J ends lost 3 bases and 1 base, in that order; junction bases with no gene match: 5. Germline lookup yields CDR1 SGHRS and CDR2 YFSETQ. CDR3 amino acids: CASSSGQGRSYEQYF. The CDR3 bases are TGCGCCAGCAGCTCCGGACAGGGGAGATCCTACGAGCAGTACTTC.

This clonotype was picked up a small number of times. This rearrangement joins TRBV29-1 to TRBJ2-3; 10 bases line up with TRBD2. The trim removed 7 bases at V and 3 bases at J, leaving 4 bases unmatched. The CDR3 consists of 13 residues. CDR1 SQVTM and CDR2 ANQGSEA come from the germline V gene. CDR3 DNA: TGCAGCGAACGTAGCGGGAGGACAGATACGCAGTATTTT. Translation gives CSERSGRTDTQYF.

CDR3 sequence (DNA): TGTGCCACCAGTGTTACAGGGGGCTTAAACATTCAGTACTTC. Its translation is CATSVTGGLNIQYF. The rearrangement uses TRBV15 and TRBJ2-4, with 9 bases aligning to TRBD1. Germline V gives CDR1 LNHNV, CDR2 YYDKDF (reference sequence). V was clipped by 6 bases and J by 6 bases; unmatched bases: 6. CDR3 length: 14 amino acids.